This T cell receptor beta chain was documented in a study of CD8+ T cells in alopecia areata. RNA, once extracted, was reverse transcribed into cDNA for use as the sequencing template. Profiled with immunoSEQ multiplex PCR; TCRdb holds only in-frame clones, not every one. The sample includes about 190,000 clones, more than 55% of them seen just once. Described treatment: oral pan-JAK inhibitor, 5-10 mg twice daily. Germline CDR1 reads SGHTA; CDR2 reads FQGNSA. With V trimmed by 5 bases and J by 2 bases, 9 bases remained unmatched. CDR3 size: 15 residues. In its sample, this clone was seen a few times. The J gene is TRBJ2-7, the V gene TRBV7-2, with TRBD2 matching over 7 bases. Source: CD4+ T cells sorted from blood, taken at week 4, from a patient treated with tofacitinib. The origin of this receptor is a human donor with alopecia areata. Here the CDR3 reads CASSLSGFSAYEQYF. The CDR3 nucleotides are TGTGCCAGCAGCCTTAGCGGGTTTAGCGCCTACGAGCAGTACTTC.